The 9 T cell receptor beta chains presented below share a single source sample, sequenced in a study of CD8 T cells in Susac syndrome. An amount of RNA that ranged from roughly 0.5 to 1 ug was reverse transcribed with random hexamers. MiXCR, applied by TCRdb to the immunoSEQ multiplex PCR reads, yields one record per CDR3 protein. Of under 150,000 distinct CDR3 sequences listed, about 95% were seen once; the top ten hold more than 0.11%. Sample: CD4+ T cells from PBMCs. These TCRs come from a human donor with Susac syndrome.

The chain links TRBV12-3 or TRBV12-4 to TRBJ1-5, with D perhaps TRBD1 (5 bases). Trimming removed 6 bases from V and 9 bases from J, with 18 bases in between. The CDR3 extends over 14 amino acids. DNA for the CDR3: TGTGCCAGCAGCACCACAGGCGGTAGGCCGCCCCAGCATTTT. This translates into CASSTTGGRPPQHF.

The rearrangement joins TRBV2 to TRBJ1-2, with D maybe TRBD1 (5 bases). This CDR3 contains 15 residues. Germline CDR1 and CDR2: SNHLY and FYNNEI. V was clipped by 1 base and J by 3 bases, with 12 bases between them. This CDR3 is CASSEGGAMDYGYTF. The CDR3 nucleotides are TGTGCCAGCAGTGAAGGCGGGGCTATGGACTATGGCTACACCTTC.

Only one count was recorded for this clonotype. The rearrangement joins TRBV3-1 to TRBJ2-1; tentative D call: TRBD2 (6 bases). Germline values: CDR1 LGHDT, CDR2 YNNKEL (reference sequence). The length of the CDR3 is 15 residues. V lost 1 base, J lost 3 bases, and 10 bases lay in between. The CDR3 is CASSQVGLFYNEQFF. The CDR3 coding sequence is TGTGCCAGCAGCCAAGTGGGACTCTTCTACAATGAGCAGTTCTTC.

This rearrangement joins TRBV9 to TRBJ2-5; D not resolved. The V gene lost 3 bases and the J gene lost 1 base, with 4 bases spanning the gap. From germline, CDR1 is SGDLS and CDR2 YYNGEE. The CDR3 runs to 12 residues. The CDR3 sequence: CASSGIQETQYF. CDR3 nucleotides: TGTGCCAGCAGCGGGATCCAAGAGACCCAGTACTTC.

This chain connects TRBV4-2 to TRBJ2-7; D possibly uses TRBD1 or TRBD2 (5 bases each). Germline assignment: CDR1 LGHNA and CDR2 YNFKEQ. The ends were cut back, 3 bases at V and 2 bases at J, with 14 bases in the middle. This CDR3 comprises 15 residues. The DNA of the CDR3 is TGTGCCAGCAGCCACCGGGACCAAGGCACCTACGAGCAGTACTTC. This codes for CASSHRDQGTYEQYF.

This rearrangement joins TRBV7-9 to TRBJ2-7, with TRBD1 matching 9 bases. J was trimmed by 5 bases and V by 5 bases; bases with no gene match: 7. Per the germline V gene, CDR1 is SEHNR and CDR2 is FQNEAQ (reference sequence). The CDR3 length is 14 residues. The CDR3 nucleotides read TGTGCCAGCAGCCCCGGGACAGGGTCCCACGAGCAGTACTTC. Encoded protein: CASSPGTGSHEQYF. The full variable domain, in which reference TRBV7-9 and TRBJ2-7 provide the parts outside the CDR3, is DTGVSQNPRHKITKRGQNVTFRCDPISEHNRLYWYRQTLGQGPEFLTYFQNEAQLEKSRLLSDRFSAERPKGSFSTLEIQRTEQGDSAMYLCASSPGTGSHEQYFGPGTRLTVT.

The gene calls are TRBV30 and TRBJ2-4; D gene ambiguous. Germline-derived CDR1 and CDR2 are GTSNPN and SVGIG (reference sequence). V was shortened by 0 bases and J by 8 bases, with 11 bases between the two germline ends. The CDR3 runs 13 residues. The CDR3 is CAWSVQKVDIQYF. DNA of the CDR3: TGTGCCTGGAGTGTACAGAAGGTTGACATTCAGTACTTC.

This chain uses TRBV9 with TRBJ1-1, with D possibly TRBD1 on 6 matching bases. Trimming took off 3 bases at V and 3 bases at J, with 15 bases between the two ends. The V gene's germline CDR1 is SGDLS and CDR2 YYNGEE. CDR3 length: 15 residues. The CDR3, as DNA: TGTGCCAGCAGCGCTTTCGGGCAGGGGCACACTGAAGCTTTCTTT. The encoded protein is CASSAFGQGHTEAFF.

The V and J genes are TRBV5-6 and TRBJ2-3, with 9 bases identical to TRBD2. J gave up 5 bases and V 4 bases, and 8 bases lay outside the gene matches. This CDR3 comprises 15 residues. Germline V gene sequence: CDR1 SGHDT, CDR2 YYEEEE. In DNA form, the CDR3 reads TGTGCCAGCAGCGTGTTAGCGGGAGCAGTAGATACGCAGTATTTT. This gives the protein CASSVLAGAVDTQYF.